A selection of T cell receptor beta chains follows, all from one sample in a study of a mutant IDH1 vaccine in newly diagnosed glioma. No antigens are known for them. Here immunoSEQ multiplex PCR was the method, and the copy in TCRdb shows in-frame clones only, minus some. The sample yields 60,000 or so clones, around 84% seen once. The source was PBMCs, collected from a glioma patient whose treatment included an IDH1 peptide vaccine. The receptors shown here come from a woman aged 45-59 years with glioma. Both conserved end residues are part of each CDR3. The order of the fields is clone size, D gene, V gene, CDR3 length, J gene, CDR3 protein, CDR3 DNA. The D gene is left open where the match is weak. For some rows the clone size is stated as once, few or many, or as a class when expanded; others skip it.

abundance: .; d_gene: .; v_gene: TRBV2; len: 16; j_gene: TRBJ1-2; CDR3aa: CASGAGAGKVNYGYTF; CDR3nt: TGTGCCAGCGGTGCAGGGGCAGGCAAAGTTAACTATGGCTACACCTTC
abundance: .; d_gene: .; v_gene: TRBV4-3; len: 18; j_gene: TRBJ1-4; CDR3aa: CASSQDLRRGEANEKLFF; CDR3nt: TGCGCCAGCAGCCAAGATCTAAGAAGAGGAGAGGCTAATGAAAAACTGTTTTTT
abundance: .; d_gene: TRBD1; v_gene: TRBV19; len: 15; j_gene: TRBJ1-2; CDR3aa: CASSSRGALDYGYTF; CDR3nt: TGTGCCAGTTCCTCCAGGGGGGCTCTGGACTATGGCTACACCTTC
abundance: .; d_gene: .; v_gene: TRBV4-3; len: 16; j_gene: TRBJ2-3; CDR3aa: CASSQDTGVVGDTQYF; CDR3nt: TGCGCCAGCAGCCAAGATACCGGGGTGGTTGGGGATACGCAGTATTTT
abundance: .; d_gene: .; v_gene: TRBV6-1; len: 12; j_gene: TRBJ2-1; CDR3aa: CASSSFGNEQFF; CDR3nt: TGTGCCAGCAGTTCCTTCGGGAATGAGCAGTTCTTC
abundance: .; d_gene: .; v_gene: TRBV6-1; len: 11; j_gene: TRBJ2-7; CDR3aa: CASSWGNEQYF; CDR3nt: TGTGCCAGCAGTTGGGGAAACGAGCAGTACTTC
abundance: .; d_gene: .; v_gene: TRBV5-6; len: 13; j_gene: TRBJ2-7; CDR3aa: CASSPRVVYEQYF; CDR3nt: TGTGCCAGCAGCCCCCGGGTAGTCTACGAGCAGTACTTC
abundance: .; d_gene: TRBD1; v_gene: TRBV5-4; len: 14; j_gene: TRBJ2-5; CDR3aa: CASSLVGQQETQYF; CDR3nt: TGTGCCAGCAGCTTGGTGGGACAGCAAGAGACCCAGTACTTC
abundance: once; d_gene: .; v_gene: TRBV7-6; len: 18; j_gene: TRBJ1-5; CDR3aa: CASSFELELWDSNQPQHF; CDR3nt: TGTGCCAGCAGCTTCGAATTGGAATTGTGGGATAGCAATCAGCCCCAGCATTTT
abundance: .; d_gene: .; v_gene: TRBV5-6; len: 14; j_gene: TRBJ1-1; CDR3aa: CASSFVVVGPEAFF; CDR3nt: TGTGCCAGCAGCTTCGTTGTCGTAGGTCCTGAAGCTTTCTTT
abundance: .; d_gene: .; v_gene: TRBV4-2; len: 11; j_gene: TRBJ1-2; CDR3aa: CASSHEEGYTF; CDR3nt: TGTGCCAGCAGCCATGAGGAGGGCTACACCTTC
abundance: .; d_gene: .; v_gene: TRBV6-5; len: 15; j_gene: TRBJ1-3; CDR3aa: CASSYSRAAGNTIYF; CDR3nt: TGTGCCAGCAGTTACTCGAGGGCGGCTGGAAACACCATATATTTT
abundance: .; d_gene: .; v_gene: TRBV4-2; len: 14; j_gene: TRBJ1-6; CDR3aa: CASSQVGDSSPLHF; CDR3nt: TGTGCCAGCAGCCAAGTCGGCGACTCTTCACCCCTCCACTTT
abundance: .; d_gene: .; v_gene: TRBV18; len: 12; j_gene: TRBJ1-1; CDR3aa: CASSPRNTEAFF; CDR3nt: TGTGCCAGCTCACCTCGGAACACTGAAGCTTTCTTT
abundance: few; d_gene: TRBD2; v_gene: TRBV7-9; len: 13; j_gene: TRBJ2-5; CDR3aa: CASSSSGAETQYF; CDR3nt: TGTGCCAGCAGCTCCAGCGGGGCAGAGACCCAGTACTTC
abundance: .; d_gene: .; v_gene: TRBV29-1; len: 14; j_gene: TRBJ2-7; CDR3aa: CSVAGGGQTYEQYF; CDR3nt: TGCAGCGTCGCCGGAGGGGGCCAGACCTACGAGCAGTACTTC
abundance: .; d_gene: TRBD2; v_gene: TRBV13; len: 15; j_gene: TRBJ2-7; CDR3aa: CASSPRRGGSYEQYF; CDR3nt: TGTGCCAGCAGCCCTAGGCGGGGGGGATCCTACGAGCAGTACTTC
abundance: .; d_gene: TRBD1; v_gene: TRBV5-4; len: 16; j_gene: TRBJ1-1; CDR3aa: CASSLAPGQGGTEAFF; CDR3nt: TGTGCCAGCAGCTTGGCGCCCGGACAGGGGGGGACTGAAGCTTTCTTT
abundance: .; d_gene: TRBD1; v_gene: TRBV7-9; len: 12; j_gene: TRBJ1-1; CDR3aa: CASRTGGTEAFF; CDR3nt: TGTGCCAGCCGAACAGGGGGCACTGAAGCTTTCTTT
abundance: once; d_gene: .; v_gene: TRBV4-2; len: 16; j_gene: TRBJ1-3; CDR3aa: CASSQDVGVTGNTIYF; CDR3nt: TGTGCCAGCAGCCAAGATGTAGGGGTAACTGGAAACACCATATATTTT
abundance: .; d_gene: .; v_gene: TRBV29-1; len: 13; j_gene: TRBJ2-7; CDR3aa: CSVGVGSPYEQYF; CDR3nt: TGCAGCGTTGGCGTTGGGAGCCCCTACGAGCAGTACTTC
abundance: .; d_gene: .; v_gene: TRBV7-9; len: 14; j_gene: TRBJ1-2; CDR3aa: CASSDRPPNYGYTF; CDR3nt: TGTGCCAGCAGCGATCGGCCCCCGAACTATGGCTACACCTTC